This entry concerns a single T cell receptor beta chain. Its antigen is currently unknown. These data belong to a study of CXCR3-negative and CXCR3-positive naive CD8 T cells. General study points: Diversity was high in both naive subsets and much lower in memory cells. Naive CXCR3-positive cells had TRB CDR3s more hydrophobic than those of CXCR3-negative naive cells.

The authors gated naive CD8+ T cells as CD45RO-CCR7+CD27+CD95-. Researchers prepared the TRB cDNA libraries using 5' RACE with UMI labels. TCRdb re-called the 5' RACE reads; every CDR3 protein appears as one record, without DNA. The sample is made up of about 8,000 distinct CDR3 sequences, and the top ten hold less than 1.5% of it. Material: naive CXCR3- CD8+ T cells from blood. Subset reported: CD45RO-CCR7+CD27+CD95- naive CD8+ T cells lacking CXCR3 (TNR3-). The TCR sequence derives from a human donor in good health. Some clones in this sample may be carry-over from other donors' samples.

The CDR3 loop is CASRLDRGYEQFF. The chain joins TRBV28 to TRBJ2-1; without DNA, the TCRdb call of TRBD1 cannot be checked. Germline loops: CDR1 MDHEN, CDR2 SYDVKM. The CDR3 sequence is 13 residues long.